This paragraph covers one TCR beta chain sequence. The antigen remains undetermined. This sample is part of a study of blood T cells in healthy people across ages. Whole-study findings and limits: The long-lived group displayed more naive CD4+ cells, plus higher diversity, than the aged donors did. Without sorted subsets, naive and antigen-experienced compartments could not be conclusively compared.

A J-beta primer mix and a sample-barcoded 5' primer were used in a second PCR of roughly 7 to 12 cycles. With 12 random nucleotides, a template-switch adaptor tagged each individual cDNA molecule. Via MiXCR, TCRdb re-called the 5' RACE reads, giving one row per CDR3 protein. Here the sample spans more than 1.4 million distinct CDR3 sequences, around two fifths being singletons. Germline-derived CDR1 and CDR2 are SGHNT and YENEEA. Losses at the gene ends were 3 bases for V and 2 bases for J; bases not matched to a gene: 6. The CDR3 has 16 amino acids. The chain is built from TRBV11-3 and TRBJ2-3; 9 positions match TRBD2. This clonotype was sampled from a woman younger than 30 in good health. Input material: blood. CDR3 nucleotide sequence: TGTGCCAGCAGCTTTGGCCTAGCGGGGCTCACAGATACGCAGTATTTT. It specifies CASSFGLAGLTDTQYF.